This T cell receptor beta chain was documented in a study of cytomegalovirus exposure and HLA in healthy donors. For the study at large: A subsequent analysis stated that the 100 to 150 validation repertoires were run on the same platform as the approximately 700 first-cohort repertoires.

Study-level points and caveats: Overall, 164 TCR beta chains were annotated as cytomegalovirus-associated. Both high specificity and high sensitivity reportedly marked the classifier's diagnosis of cytomegalovirus status. CMV antigen specificity of a few CMV-associated chains was confirmed in vitro.

By sample fraction, this clone is medium-sized. Antigen specificity is unknown. Germline V gene lookup returns CDR1 MNHEY and CDR2 SVGAGI. V shed 2 bases, J shed 2 bases, and the junction held 1 base outside the gene matches. This CDR3 comprises 15 residues. Generated by immunoSEQ multiplex PCR, the TCRdb table keeps only in-frame clones and is missing some. The sample holds over 200,000 clones, around 87% seen once. The V and J genes are TRBV6-5 and TRBJ2-7; 12 bases align to TRBD2. What was sequenced was PBMCs. The sequence was collected from a woman in her late teens or twenties in good health and CMV-seropositive. CDR3 coding DNA: TGTGCCAGCAGTTACCGACTAGCGGGAGCCTACGAGCAGTACTTC. Amino acid sequence: CASSYRLAGAYEQYF.